This T cell receptor beta chain was identified during a study of CD8 T cells in Susac syndrome. General observations from the study: Regarding the TCR sequencing and HLA analysis, the study admitted that a relatively small number of individuals were involved.

Notes on this clonotype: Its antigen is as yet unknown.

CD8+ and CD4+ T cells from blood underwent TCR beta sequencing, which was carried out in a high-throughput format. CD8+ and CD4+ T cells were negatively isolated; TEMRA cells were FACS-enriched. Reverse transcription of about 0.5 to 1 ug RNA was carried out with random hexamers. Coverage of TCR beta CDR3 amplification by immunoSEQ multiplex PCR extended to 54 Vbeta and 13 Jbeta. TCRdb reprocessed the immunoSEQ multiplex PCR reads via MiXCR and lists one record per CDR3 protein. The repertoire includes about 150,000 distinct CDR3 sequences, 95% to 96% of them detected once, and 0.14% to 0.15% sits in the top ten. The germline CDR1 and CDR2 sequences are ENHRY and SYGVKD. The CDR3 has 15 amino acids. V was shortened by 4 bases and J by 5 bases, with 17 bases between the two germline ends.

The chain employs TRBV10-3 and TRBJ2-5, with D uncertain. The source material was CD8+ T cells from PBMCs. The TCR comes from a human donor with multiple sclerosis. CDR3: CAISGSRTSLETQYF. The CDR3 DNA reads TGTGCCATCAGTGGTTCCAGGACGTCTCTGGAGACCCAGTACTTC.